This TCR beta chain was retrieved from a study of CD8+ T cells in alopecia areata. Study information: A regimen of oral tofacitinib, 5 to 10 mg twice daily, was given to treated patients. Once tofacitinib had been taken for 6 to 18 months, 6 months off drug followed. Severity among treated patients was scored by the percentage of scalp area affected.

Once RNA had been extracted, it was reverse transcribed into cDNA to act as the sequencing template. Data came from immunoSEQ multiplex PCR; TCRdb stores just in-frame clones and leaves some out. The sample yields about 210,000 clones, 66% seen once. This clone was seen a handful of times. The treatment denotes: oral pan-JAK inhibitor, 5-10 mg twice daily. The source material was CD4+ T cells sorted from blood, sampled around week 46, from a patient treated with tofacitinib. This clonotype was sampled from a human donor with alopecia areata.

The CDR3 region has the DNA TGTGCCTGGAAACGCTCTGGGAAAAGGGGCCAAGAGACCCAGTACTTC. Translation gives CAWKRSGKRGQETQYF. The chain uses TRBV30 and TRBJ2-5; TRBD1 might be the D (5 bases). Trimming shortened V by 4 bases and J by 1 base, and 19 bases separated the two germline ends. CDR3 length: 16 amino acids. CDR1 is GTSNPN and CDR2 is SVGIG in the germline V gene (reference sequence).